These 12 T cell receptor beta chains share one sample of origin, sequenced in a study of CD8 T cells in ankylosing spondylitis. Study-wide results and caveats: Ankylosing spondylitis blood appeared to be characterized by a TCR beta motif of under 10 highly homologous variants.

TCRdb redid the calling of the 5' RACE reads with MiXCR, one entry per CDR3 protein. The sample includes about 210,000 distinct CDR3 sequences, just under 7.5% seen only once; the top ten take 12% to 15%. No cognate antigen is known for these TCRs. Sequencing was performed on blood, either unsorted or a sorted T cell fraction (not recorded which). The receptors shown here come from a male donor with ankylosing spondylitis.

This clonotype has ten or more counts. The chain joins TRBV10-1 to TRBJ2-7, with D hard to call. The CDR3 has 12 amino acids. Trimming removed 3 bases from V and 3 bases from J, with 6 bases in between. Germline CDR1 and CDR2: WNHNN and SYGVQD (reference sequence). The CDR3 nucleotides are TGCGCCAGCAGTGATGGGTTCTACGAGCAGTACTTC. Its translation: CASSDGFYEQYF.

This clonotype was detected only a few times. The CDR3 sequence is CSVDPFSEETQYF. The CDR3, as DNA: TGCAGCGTTGACCCGTTCAGCGAAGAGACCCAGTACTTC. This chain joins TRBV29-1 and TRBJ2-5; no definite D call. Germline-derived CDR1 and CDR2 are SQVTM and ANQGSEA. The CDR3 has 13 amino acids. V dropped 3 bases and J dropped 3 bases, with 11 bases sitting between them.

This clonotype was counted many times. CDR3 bases: TGTGCCAGCAGTTTCGGTGCGGGATATCAGTCTGAAGCTTTCTTT. It codes for CASSFGAGYQSEAFF. The V and J genes are TRBV28 and TRBJ1-1; D remains unclear. CDR3 length equals 15 residues. Looked up from germline, CDR1 is MDHEN and CDR2 is SYDVKM. Trimming took 3 bases from V and 6 from J, leaving 17 bases between them.

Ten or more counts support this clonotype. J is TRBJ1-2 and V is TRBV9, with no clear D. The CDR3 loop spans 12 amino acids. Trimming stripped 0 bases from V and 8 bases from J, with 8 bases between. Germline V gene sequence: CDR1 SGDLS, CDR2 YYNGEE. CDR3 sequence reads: CASSVGGNGYTF. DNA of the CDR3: TGTGCCAGCAGCGTAGGAGGTAACGGCTACACCTTC.

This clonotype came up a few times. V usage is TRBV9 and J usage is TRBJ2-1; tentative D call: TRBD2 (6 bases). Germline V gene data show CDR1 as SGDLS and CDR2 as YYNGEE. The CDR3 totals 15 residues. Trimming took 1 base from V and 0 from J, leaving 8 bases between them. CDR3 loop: CASSVTTSSYNEQFF. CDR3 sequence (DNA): TGTGCCAGCAGCGTAACGACTAGCTCCTACAATGAGCAGTTCTTC.

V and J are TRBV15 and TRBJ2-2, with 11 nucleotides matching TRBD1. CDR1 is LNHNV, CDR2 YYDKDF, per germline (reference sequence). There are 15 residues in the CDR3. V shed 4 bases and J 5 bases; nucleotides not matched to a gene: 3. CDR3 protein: CATSTRDRGTGELFF. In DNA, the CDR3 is TGTGCCACCAGCACCCGGGACAGGGGGACCGGGGAGCTGTTTTTT.

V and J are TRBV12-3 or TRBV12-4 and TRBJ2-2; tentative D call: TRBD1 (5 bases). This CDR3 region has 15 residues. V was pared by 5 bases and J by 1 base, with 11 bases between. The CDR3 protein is CASSPHRRNTGELFF. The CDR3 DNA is TGTGCCAGCAGTCCACACAGGAGGAACACCGGGGAGCTGTTTTTT.

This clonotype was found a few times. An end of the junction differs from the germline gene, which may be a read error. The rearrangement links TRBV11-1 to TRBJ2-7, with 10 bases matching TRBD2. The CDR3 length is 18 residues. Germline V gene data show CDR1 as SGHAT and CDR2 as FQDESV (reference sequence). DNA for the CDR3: TGTGCCAGCAGCCTCCTAGCGGGAGACCTGTTCGAGCAGGATGGAGCGGGCTTC. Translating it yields CASSLLAGDLFEQDGAGF.

Here the CDR3 reads CASSSDPSDEQFF. The CDR3 DNA is TGCGCCAGCAGCTCGGACCCCTCCGATGAGCAGTTCTTC. This chain uses TRBV5-1 with TRBJ2-1; no firm D call. The CDR3 covers 13 residues. Germline V gene data show CDR1 as SGHRS and CDR2 as YFSETQ. The V end lost 3 bases, the J end lost 8 bases, and 12 bases lay between the germline ends.

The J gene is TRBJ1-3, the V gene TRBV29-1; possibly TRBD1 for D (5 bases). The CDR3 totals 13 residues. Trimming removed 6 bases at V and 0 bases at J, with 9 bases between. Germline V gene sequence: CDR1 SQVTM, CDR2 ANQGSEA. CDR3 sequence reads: CSVEGSSGNTIYF. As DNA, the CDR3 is TGCAGCGTCGAGGGGAGCTCTGGAAACACCATATATTTT. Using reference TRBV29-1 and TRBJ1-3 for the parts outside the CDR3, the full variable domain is SAVISQKPSRDICQRGTSLTIQCQVDSQVTMMFWYRQQPGQSLTLIATANQGSEATYESGFVIDKFPISRPNLTFSTLTVSNMSPEDSSIYLCSVEGSSGNTIYFGEGSWLTVV.

The DNA of the CDR3 is TGTGCCAGCAGCTTATTGTTCGGATTATCGACTGGGGCCAACGTCCTGACTTTC. It specifies CASSLLFGLSTGANVLTF. The rearrangement joins TRBV11-2 to TRBJ2-6; D unresolved. In germline, CDR1 is SGHAT, CDR2 FQNNGV. The CDR3 has 18 amino acids. The V gene lost 2 bases and the J gene lost 2 bases, with 16 bases spanning the gap.

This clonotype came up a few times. The CDR3 is CSARMLAGGEQFF. In nucleotides, the CDR3 is TGCAGTGCTAGGATGTTAGCGGGAGGTGAGCAGTTCTTC. The V gene is TRBV20-1, the J gene TRBJ2-1; 10 nucleotides match TRBD2. Per germline, CDR1 DFQATT and CDR2 SNEGSKA (reference sequence). Losses at the gene ends were 3 bases for V and 9 bases for J; bases not matched to a gene: 5. The CDR3 contains 13 residues.